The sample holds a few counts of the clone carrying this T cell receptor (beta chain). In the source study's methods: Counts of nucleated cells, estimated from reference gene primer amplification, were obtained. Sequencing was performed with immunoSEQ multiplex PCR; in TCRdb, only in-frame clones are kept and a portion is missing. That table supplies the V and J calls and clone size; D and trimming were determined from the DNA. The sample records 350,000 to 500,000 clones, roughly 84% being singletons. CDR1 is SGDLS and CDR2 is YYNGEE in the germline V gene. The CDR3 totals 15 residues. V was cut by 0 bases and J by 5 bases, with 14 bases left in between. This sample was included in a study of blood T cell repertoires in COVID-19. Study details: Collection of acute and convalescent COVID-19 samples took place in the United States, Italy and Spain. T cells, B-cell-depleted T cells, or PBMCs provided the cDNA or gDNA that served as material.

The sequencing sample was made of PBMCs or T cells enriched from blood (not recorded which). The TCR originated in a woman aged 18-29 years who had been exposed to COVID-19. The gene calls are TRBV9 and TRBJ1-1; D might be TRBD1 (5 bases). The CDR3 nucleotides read TGTGCCAGCAGCGTAGACCCCCAGGGAGGGACTGAAGCTTTCTTT. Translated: CASSVDPQGGTEAFF.